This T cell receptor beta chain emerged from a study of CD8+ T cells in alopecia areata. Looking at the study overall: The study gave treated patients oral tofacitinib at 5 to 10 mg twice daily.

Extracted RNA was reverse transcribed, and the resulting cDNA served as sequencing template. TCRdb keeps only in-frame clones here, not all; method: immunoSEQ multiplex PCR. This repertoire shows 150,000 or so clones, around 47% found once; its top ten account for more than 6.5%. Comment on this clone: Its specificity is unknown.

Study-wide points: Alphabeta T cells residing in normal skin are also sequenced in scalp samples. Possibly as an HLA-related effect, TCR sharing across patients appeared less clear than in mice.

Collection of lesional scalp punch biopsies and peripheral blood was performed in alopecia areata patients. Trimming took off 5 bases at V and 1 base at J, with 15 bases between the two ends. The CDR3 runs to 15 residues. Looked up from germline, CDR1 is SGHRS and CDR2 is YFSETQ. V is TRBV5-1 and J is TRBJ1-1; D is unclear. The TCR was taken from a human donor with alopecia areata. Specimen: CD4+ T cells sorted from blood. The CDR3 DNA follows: TGCGCCAGCAGACGACTTCGGGGAGGGAACACTGAAGCTTTCTTT. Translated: CASRRLRGGNTEAFF.